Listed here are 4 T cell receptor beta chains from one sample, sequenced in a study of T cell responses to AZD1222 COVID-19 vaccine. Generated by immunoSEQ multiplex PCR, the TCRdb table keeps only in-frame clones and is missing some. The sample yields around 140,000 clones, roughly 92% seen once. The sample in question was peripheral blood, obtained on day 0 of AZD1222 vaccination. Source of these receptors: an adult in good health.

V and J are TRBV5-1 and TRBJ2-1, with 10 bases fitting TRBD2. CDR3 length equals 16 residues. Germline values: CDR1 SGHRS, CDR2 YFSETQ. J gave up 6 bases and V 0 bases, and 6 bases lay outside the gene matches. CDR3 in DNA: TGCGCCAGCAGCTTGGTTTCTAGCGGGGGCTTCAATGAGCAGTTCTTC. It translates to CASSLVSSGGFNEQFF.

In nucleotides, the CDR3 is TGTGCCAGCAGCCGAGGTGGGAGCGGGTATACCTACGAGCAGTACTTC. As protein: CASSRGGSGYTYEQYF. The chain recombines TRBV7-8 with TRBJ2-7; the D gene is possibly TRBD2 (6 bases). V was pared by 5 bases and J by 2 bases, with 19 bases between. This CDR3 has 16 residues. The germline CDR1 and CDR2 sequences are SGHVS and FQNEAQ.

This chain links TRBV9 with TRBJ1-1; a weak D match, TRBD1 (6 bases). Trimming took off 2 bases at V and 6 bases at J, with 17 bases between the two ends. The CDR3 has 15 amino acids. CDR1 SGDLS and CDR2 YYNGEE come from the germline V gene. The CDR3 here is CASSVGGAASAEAFF. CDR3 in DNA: TGTGCCAGCAGCGTGGGGGGGGCTGCGTCGGCTGAAGCTTTCTTT.

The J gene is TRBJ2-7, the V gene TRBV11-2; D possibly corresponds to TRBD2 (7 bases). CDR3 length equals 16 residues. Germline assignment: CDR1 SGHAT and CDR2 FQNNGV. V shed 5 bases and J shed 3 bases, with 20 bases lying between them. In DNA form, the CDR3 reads TGTGCCAGCAGCCTTCTTCGGGGGGCCGTGGGCTACGAGCAGTACTTC. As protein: CASSLLRGAVGYEQYF.